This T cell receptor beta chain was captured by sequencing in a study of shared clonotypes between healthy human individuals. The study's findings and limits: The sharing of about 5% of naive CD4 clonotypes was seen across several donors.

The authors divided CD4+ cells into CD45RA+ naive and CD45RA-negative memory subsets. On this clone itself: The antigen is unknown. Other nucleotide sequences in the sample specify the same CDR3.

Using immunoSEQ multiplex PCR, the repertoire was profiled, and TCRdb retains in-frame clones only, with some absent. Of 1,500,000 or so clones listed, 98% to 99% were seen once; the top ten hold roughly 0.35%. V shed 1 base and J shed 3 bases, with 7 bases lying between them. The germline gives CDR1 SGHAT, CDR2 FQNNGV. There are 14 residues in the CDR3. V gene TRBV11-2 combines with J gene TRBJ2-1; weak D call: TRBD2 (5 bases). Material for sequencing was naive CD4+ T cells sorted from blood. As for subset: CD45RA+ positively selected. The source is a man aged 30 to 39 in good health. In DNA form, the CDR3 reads TGTGCCAGCAGCTTAGTCGGGATCTACAATGAGCAGTTCTTC. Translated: CASSLVGIYNEQFF.